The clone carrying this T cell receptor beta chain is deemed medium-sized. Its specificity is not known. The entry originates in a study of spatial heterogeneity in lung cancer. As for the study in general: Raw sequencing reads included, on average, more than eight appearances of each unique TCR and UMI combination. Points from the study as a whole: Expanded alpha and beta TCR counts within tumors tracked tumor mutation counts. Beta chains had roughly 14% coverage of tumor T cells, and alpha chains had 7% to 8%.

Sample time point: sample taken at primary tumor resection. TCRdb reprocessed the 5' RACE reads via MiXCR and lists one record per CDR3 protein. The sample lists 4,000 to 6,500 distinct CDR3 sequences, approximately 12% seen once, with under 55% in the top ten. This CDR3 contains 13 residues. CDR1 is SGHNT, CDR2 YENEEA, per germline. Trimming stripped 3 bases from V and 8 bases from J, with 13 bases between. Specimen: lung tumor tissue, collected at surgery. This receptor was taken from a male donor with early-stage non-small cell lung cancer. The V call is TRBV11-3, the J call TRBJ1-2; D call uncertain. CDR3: CASSFGRLGGYTF. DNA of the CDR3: TGTGCCAGCAGCTTTGGGCGCCTCGGAGGCTACACCTTC.